This T cell receptor (beta chain) was sequenced during a study of cytomegalovirus exposure and HLA in healthy donors. Study at large: The roughly 130 validation repertoires used the same platform as the 666 first-cohort repertoires, a later analysis reported. Study results and limitations: Using the classifier, cytomegalovirus status was reportedly diagnosed with high specificity and sensitivity. Altogether, 150 to 200 TCR beta chains were recorded as cytomegalovirus-associated. Rarity held for most TCR sequences, but there were some public TCRs that occurred in many donors.

With regard to this clone: As yet, its antigen is unknown.

Clones were sequenced by immunoSEQ multiplex PCR, and TCRdb holds only the in-frame ones, with some missing. The sample has fewer than 70,000 clones, 85% to 95% seen once. The CDR3 is 17 residues long. Germline CDR1 reads SGHVS; CDR2 reads FNYEAQ. V lost 1 base and J lost 0, with 14 bases in between. The rearrangement links TRBV7-6 to TRBJ2-3; tentative D call: TRBD2 (5 bases). The sequencing sample was made of PBMCs. The origin of this receptor is a woman younger than 30 in good health and CMV-seropositive. The CDR3 reads CASSLEGGQASTDTQYF. In DNA, the CDR3 is TGTGCCAGCAGCTTAGAAGGCGGGCAGGCGAGCACAGATACGCAGTATTTT.